This T cell receptor beta chain came from a study of blood T cell repertoires in COVID-19. About the research overall: Spain, Italy and the United States supplied samples that represented acute and convalescent COVID-19.

Clinical history reported by participants formed the basis on which cohorts were assigned. Recovered participants had two consecutive negative NP/OP PCR tests, healthcare professional clearance, or symptom resolution. Per the authors' pipeline: How many nucleated cells were present was estimated from reference gene primer amplification. Using immunoSEQ multiplex PCR, the repertoire was profiled, and TCRdb retains in-frame clones only, with some absent. The DNA was the basis for D and trimming; V, J and clone size are from that table. The sample records a few hundred thousand clones, approximately 80% being singletons. The TCR was taken from a middle-aged man who had recovered from COVID-19. The material sequenced was PBMCs or T cells enriched from blood (not recorded which).

The CDR3 DNA is TGCGCCAGCAGCTTGGGTAGCGGGAGTAGGGAAAGAACTACGGGCAATGAGCAGTTCTTC. Protein sequence: CASSLGSGSRERTTGNEQFF. The chain employs TRBV5-1 and TRBJ2-1; 9 nucleotides match TRBD2. This CDR3 comprises 20 residues. From germline, CDR1 is SGHRS and CDR2 YFSETQ. Trimming at V came to 0 bases and at J to 6 bases, leaving 19 bases not matched to a gene.